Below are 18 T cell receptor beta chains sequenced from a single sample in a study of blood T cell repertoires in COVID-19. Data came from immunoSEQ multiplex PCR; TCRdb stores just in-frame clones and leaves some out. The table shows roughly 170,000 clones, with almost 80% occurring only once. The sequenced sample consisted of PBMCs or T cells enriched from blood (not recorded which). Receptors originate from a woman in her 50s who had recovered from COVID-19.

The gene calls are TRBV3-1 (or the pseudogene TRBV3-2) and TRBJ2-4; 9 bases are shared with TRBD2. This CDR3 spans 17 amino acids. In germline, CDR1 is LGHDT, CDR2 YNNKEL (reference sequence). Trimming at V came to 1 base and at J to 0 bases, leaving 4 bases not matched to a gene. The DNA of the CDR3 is TGTGCCAGCAGCCAAGGTATACTAGCGGGAGCCAAAAACATTCAGTACTTC. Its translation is CASSQGILAGAKNIQYF.

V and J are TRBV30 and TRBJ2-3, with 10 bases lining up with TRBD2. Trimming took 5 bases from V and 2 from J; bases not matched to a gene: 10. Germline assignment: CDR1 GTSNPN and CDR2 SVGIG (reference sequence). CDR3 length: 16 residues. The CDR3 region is CAWLLAGADATDTQYF. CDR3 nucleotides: TGTGCCTGGTTGCTAGCGGGAGCTGATGCCACAGATACGCAGTATTTT.

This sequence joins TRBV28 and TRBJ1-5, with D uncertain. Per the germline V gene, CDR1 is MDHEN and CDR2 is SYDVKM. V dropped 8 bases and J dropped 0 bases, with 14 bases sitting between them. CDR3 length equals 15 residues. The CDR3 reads CASRRDTYSNQPQHF. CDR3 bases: TGTGCCAGCCGTCGAGACACATATAGCAATCAGCCCCAGCATTTT. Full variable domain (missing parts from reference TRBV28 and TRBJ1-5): DVKVTQSSRYLVKRTGEKVFLECVQDMDHENMFWYRQDPGLGLRLIYFSYDVKMKEKGDIPEGYSVSREKKERFSLILESASTNQTSMYLCASRRDTYSNQPQHFGDGTRLSIL.

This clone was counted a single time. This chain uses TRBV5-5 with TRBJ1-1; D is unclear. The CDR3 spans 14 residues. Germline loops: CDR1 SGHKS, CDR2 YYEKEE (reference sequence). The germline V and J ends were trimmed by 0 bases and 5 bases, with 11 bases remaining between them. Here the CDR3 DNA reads TGTGCCAGCAGCTTGGGAAATGGAGGTACTGAAGCTTTCTTT. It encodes CASSLGNGGTEAFF. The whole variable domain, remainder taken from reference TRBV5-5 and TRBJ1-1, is DAGVTQSPTHLIKTRGQQVTLRCSPISGHKSVSWYQQVLGQGPQFIFQYYEKEERGRGNFPDRFSARQFPNYSSELNVNALLLGDSALYLCASSLGNGGTEAFFGQGTRLTVV.

The CDR3 DNA is TGTGCCACCCCGCGGGACGGAGACTATGGCTACACCTTC. Its protein is CATPRDGDYGYTF. J is TRBJ1-2 and V is TRBV28; D perhaps matches TRBD1 (5 bases). The V gene's germline CDR1 is MDHEN and CDR2 SYDVKM. The CDR3 sequence is 13 residues long. V was shortened by 10 bases and J by 3 bases, with 15 bases between the two germline ends.

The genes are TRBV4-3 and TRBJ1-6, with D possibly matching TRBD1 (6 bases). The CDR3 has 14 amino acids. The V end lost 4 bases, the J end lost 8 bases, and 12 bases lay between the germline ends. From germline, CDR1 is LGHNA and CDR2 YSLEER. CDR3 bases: TGCGCCAGCAGCCCTCAATCAGGGGATTCACCCCTCCACTTT. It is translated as CASSPQSGDSPLHF.

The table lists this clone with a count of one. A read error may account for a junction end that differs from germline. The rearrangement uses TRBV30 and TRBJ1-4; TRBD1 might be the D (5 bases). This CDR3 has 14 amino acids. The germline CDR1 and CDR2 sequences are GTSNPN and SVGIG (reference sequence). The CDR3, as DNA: TGTGCCTGGGAATCCGGGACTCGGAATGGAAAACTGTTTTTT. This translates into CAWESGTRNGKLFF.

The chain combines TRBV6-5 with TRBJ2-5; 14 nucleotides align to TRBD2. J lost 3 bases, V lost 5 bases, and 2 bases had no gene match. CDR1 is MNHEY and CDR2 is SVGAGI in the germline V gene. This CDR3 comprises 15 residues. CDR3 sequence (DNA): TGTGCCAGCAGTCCGGGACTAGCGGGAGAAGAGACCCAGTACTTC. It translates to CASSPGLAGEETQYF.

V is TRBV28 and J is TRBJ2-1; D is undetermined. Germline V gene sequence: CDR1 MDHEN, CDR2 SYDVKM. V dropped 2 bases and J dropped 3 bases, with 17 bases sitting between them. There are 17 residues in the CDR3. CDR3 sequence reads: CASSLTKLTTYYNEQFF. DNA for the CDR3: TGTGCCAGCAGTTTAACAAAGTTGACAACCTACTACAATGAGCAGTTCTTC.

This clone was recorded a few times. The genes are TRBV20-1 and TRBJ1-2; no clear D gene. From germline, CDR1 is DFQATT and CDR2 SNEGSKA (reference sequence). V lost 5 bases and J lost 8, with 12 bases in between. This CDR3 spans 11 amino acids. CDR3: CSAPRGGGYTF. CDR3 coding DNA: TGCAGTGCTCCCCGGGGTGGCGGCTACACCTTC.

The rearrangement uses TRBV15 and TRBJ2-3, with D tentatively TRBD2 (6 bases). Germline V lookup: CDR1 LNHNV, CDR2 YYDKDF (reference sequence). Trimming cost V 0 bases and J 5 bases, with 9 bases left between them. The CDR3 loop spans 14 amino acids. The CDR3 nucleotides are TGTGCCACCAGCAGAGATCCGGGGGTAGATACGCAGTATTTT. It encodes CATSRDPGVDTQYF.

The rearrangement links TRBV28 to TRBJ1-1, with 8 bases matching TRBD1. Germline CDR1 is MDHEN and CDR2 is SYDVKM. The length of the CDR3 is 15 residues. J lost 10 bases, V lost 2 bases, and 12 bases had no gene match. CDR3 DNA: TGTGCCAGCAGTTTACCAACCTCTTCGACAGGGGTAGCTTTCTTT. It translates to CASSLPTSSTGVAFF. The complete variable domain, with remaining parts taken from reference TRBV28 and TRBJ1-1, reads DVKVTQSSRYLVKRTGEKVFLECVQDMDHENMFWYRQDPGLGLRLIYFSYDVKMKEKGDIPEGYSVSREKKERFSLILESASTNQTSMYLCASSLPTSSTGVAFFGQGTRLTVV.

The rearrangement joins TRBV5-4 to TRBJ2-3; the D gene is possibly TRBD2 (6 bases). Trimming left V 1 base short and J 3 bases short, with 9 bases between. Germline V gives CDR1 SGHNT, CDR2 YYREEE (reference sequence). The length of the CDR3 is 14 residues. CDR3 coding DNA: TGTGCCAGCAGCTTGTTTGGGAGGACAGATACGCAGTATTTT. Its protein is CASSLFGRTDTQYF.

The CDR3 here is CASSLVGQGGEKLFF. CDR3 sequence (DNA): TGTGCCAGCAGCTTGGTTGGGCAGGGAGGGGAAAAACTGTTTTTT. The chain joins TRBV5-5 to TRBJ1-4, with D possibly matching TRBD1 (5 bases). CDR3 length: 15 residues. Germline CDR1 is SGHKS and CDR2 is YYEKEE (reference sequence). The V end lost 0 bases, the J end lost 8 bases, and 14 bases lay between the germline ends.

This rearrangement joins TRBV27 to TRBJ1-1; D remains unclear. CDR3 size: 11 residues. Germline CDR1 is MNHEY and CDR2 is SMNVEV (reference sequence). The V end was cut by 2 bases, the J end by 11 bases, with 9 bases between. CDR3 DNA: TGTGCCAGCAGTTTACCCCTCCGGGCTTTCTTT. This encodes CASSLPLRAFF.

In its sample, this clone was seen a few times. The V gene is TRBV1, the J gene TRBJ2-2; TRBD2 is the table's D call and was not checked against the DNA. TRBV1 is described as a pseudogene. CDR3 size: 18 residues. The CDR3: CTSSHPLLAGPNTGELFF. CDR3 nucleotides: TGCACCAGCAGTCACCCCCTACTAGCGGGACCAAACACCGGGGAGCTGTTTTTT.

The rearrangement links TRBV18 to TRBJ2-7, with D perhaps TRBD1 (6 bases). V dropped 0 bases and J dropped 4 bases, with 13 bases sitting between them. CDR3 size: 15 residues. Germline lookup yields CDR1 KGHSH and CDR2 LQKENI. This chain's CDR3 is CASSPPGQGRYEQYF. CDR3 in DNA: TGTGCCAGCTCACCACCGGGTCAGGGGAGATACGAGCAGTACTTC.

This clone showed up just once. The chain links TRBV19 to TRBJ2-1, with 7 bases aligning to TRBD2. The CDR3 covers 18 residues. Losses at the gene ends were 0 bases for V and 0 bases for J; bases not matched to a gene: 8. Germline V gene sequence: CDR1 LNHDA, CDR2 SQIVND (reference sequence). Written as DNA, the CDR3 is TGTGCCAGTAGTATAGAGGGCCTAGCGGCCGACTCCTACAATGAGCAGTTCTTC. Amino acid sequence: CASSIEGLAADSYNEQFF.